A single sample gave rise to the 27 T cell receptor beta chains below, sequenced in a study of patients and donors after allogeneic stem cell transplantation. One entry per CDR3 protein, called by TCRdb with MiXCR from the RT-PCR reads. The sample carries about 89,000 distinct CDR3 sequences, roughly 50% recorded once. Material: blood, either unsorted or a sorted T cell fraction (not recorded which). These receptors were obtained from a human donor who was either an allogeneic HSCT recipient or a stem cell or donor lymphocyte infusion donor (not recorded which). It is not recorded whose cells these are; they may come from a transplant donor.

The J gene is TRBJ1-1, the V gene TRBV6-1; 9 positions agree with TRBD1. Trimming cost V 7 bases and J 1 base; bases outside gene matches: 7. The V gene's germline CDR1 is MNHNS and CDR2 SASEGT. The CDR3 totals 15 residues. The CDR3 here is CASKYRGPSNTEAFF. CDR3 DNA: TGTGCCAGCAAATACAGGGGGCCGTCGAACACTGAAGCTTTCTTT.

The chain uses TRBV4-3 and TRBJ1-6, with D tentatively TRBD1 (6 bases). V lost 0 bases, J lost 8 bases, and 11 bases lay in between. Germline V lookup: CDR1 LGHNA, CDR2 YSLEER. The CDR3 runs to 15 residues. CDR3 protein: CASSQDPQGDSPLHF. CDR3 DNA sequence: TGCGCCAGCAGCCAAGATCCACAGGGAGATTCACCCCTCCACTTT.

This clonotype appeared many times. For the CDR3, the DNA is TGCAGTGCTAGAGATAATGGCAGGGCTGACAATCAGCCCCAGCATTTT. Translated: CSARDNGRADNQPQHF. The rearrangement joins TRBV20-1 to TRBJ1-5; possibly TRBD1 for D (5 bases). CDR3 length: 16 amino acids. With 0 bases removed from V and 3 bases from J, the gap between germline ends came to 15 bases. CDR1 is DFQATT and CDR2 is SNEGSKA in the germline V gene (reference sequence).

The rearrangement uses TRBV12-3 or TRBV12-4 and TRBJ1-2; D call uncertain. V lost 7 bases and J 6 bases, leaving 18 bases between the germline ends. This CDR3 comprises 14 residues. The CDR3 DNA sequence: TGTGCCAGCAACGAAAGGAGTCCGGATCATGGCTACACCTTC. This translates into CASNERSPDHGYTF.

The chain is built from TRBV12-3 or TRBV12-4 and TRBJ1-5; a weak D match, TRBD1 (5 bases). The V gene lost 3 bases and the J gene lost 9 bases, with 15 bases spanning the gap. CDR3 length equals 14 residues. The CDR3 region is CASSLQGRVGPQHF. The DNA for the CDR3 is TGTGCCAGCAGTTTGCAGGGCAGAGTAGGGCCCCAGCATTTT.

The V gene is TRBV12-3 or TRBV12-4, the J gene TRBJ1-2; no reliable D call. V gave up 5 bases and J gave up 11 bases, with 18 bases separating them. The CDR3 sequence is 13 residues long. The CDR3 here is CASSPTDKAGYTF. DNA of the CDR3: TGTGCCAGCAGTCCTACCGACAAAGCCGGGTACACCTTC.

The chain couples TRBV11-2 to TRBJ1-1; possibly TRBD1 for D (6 bases). The CDR3 runs to 14 residues. V was trimmed by 5 bases and J by 1 base, leaving 11 bases between them. Looked up from germline, CDR1 is SGHAT and CDR2 is FQNNGV. Here the CDR3 DNA reads TGTGCCAGCAGCGCCCGGGGACAGAACACTGAAGCTTTCTTT. As protein: CASSARGQNTEAFF. Combining the CDR3 with reference TRBV11-2 and TRBJ1-1 gives the whole variable domain EAGVAQSPRYKIIEKRQSVAFWCNPISGHATLYWYQQILGQGPKLLIQFQNNGVVDDSQLPKDRFSAERLKGVDSTLKIQPAKLEDSAVYLCASSARGQNTEAFFGQGTRLTVV.

The gene calls are TRBV12-3 or TRBV12-4 and TRBJ2-1, with 9 bases fitting TRBD2. The V segment lost 1 base and the J segment 5 bases; nucleotides outside the gene matches: 3. This CDR3 is built from 15 residues. CDR3 DNA: TGTGCCAGCAGTTTAGGACTAGCGGCTAACAATGAGCAGTTCTTC. This encodes CASSLGLAANNEQFF.

This chain joins TRBV4-3 and TRBJ1-2; 8 nucleotides line up with TRBD1. Trimming removed 1 base from V and 6 bases from J; junction bases left unmatched: 7. This CDR3 contains 15 residues. Germline CDR1 is LGHNA and CDR2 is YSLEER. CDR3 nucleotide sequence: TGCGCCAGCAGCCAAGGGACAGGGACGGGCCATGGCTACACCTTC. Protein sequence: CASSQGTGTGHGYTF.

Note on this clonotype: One end of the junction fails to match germline, which may point to a read error. V gene TRBV3-1 combines with J gene TRBJ1-6; D is unresolved. CDR1 LGHDT and CDR2 YNNKEL come from the germline V gene (reference sequence). This CDR3 is 15 amino acids long. CDR3 DNA sequence: TGTGCCAGCAGCCAAGATGCCGGGTTTAATGCACCCCTCCACTTT. Residues: CASSQDAGFNAPLHF.

This clonotype was seen a handful of times. CDR3 residues: CASSYLAHTEAFF. The CDR3 coding sequence is TGTGCCAGCAGTTACTTGGCCCACACTGAAGCTTTCTTT. The V call is TRBV6-2 or TRBV6-3, the J call TRBJ1-1, with D hard to call. CDR1 MNHEY and CDR2 SVGEGT come from the germline V gene. The CDR3 contains 13 residues. Deletions cut 1 base from V and 3 bases from J, with 6 bases between.

V is TRBV30 and J is TRBJ1-3, with D unclear. CDR1 GTSNPN and CDR2 SVGIG come from the germline V gene (reference sequence). This CDR3 spans 11 amino acids. With 4 bases removed from V and 7 bases from J, the gap between germline ends came to 8 bases. CDR3 amino acids: CAWIYRNTIYF. The CDR3 bases are TGTGCCTGGATTTACCGCAACACCATATATTTT.

This chain uses TRBV2 with TRBJ2-2; the match to TRBD1 covers 7 bases. This CDR3 has 12 amino acids. With V trimmed by 10 bases and J by 6 bases, 5 bases remained unmatched. Germline V gene sequence: CDR1 SNHLY, CDR2 FYNNEI. The CDR3 loop is CATGQVAGELFF. The CDR3, as DNA: TGTGCCACCGGACAGGTGGCCGGGGAGCTGTTTTTT.

CDR3 DNA: TGCAGTGCTAAAGGGGGGTTATCTAACTATGGCTACACCTTC. This sequence encodes CSAKGGLSNYGYTF. The chain is built from TRBV20-1 and TRBJ1-2; the D gene is possibly TRBD1 (6 bases). Germline V CDR1 and CDR2: DFQATT, SNEGSKA (reference sequence). V lost 4 bases and J 0 bases, leaving 12 bases between the germline ends. The CDR3 length is 14 residues.

The V call is TRBV7-9, the J call TRBJ2-3; D is tentatively TRBD1 or TRBD2 (5 bases each). Trimming shortened V by 5 bases and J by 7 bases, and 16 bases separated the two germline ends. CDR1 is SEHNR, CDR2 FQNEAQ, per germline (reference sequence). This CDR3 region has 14 residues. CDR3 residues: CASSGDRSKNTQYF. CDR3 coding DNA: TGTGCCAGCAGCGGGGACCGATCGAAAAATACGCAGTATTTT.

The chain carries TRBV4-3 and TRBJ1-2, with 10 positions matching TRBD1. The CDR3 runs to 15 residues. CDR1 LGHNA and CDR2 YSLEER come from the germline V gene. J lost 4 bases, V lost 1 base, and 3 bases had no gene match. The CDR3 protein is CASSQGQGASYGYTF. The CDR3 DNA sequence: TGCGCCAGCAGCCAAGGACAGGGGGCATCCTATGGCTACACCTTC.

This clonotype showed up just a few times. The CDR3 reads CASSLESGNTIYF. The CDR3 DNA sequence: TGTGCCAGCAGTTTAGAGTCTGGAAACACCATATATTTT. V gene TRBV12-3 or TRBV12-4 combines with J gene TRBJ1-3, with no clear D. This CDR3 contains 13 residues. Trimming pared 1 base from V and 1 base from J, leaving 2 bases between.

The gene calls are TRBV30 and TRBJ2-3; D may be TRBD1 (5 bases). Germline-derived CDR1 and CDR2 are GTSNPN and SVGIG (reference sequence). The CDR3 loop spans 14 amino acids. The germline V and J ends were trimmed by 0 bases and 4 bases, with 11 bases remaining between them. The CDR3 spells CAWSVSRVADTQYF. CDR3 sequence (DNA): TGTGCCTGGAGTGTATCCAGGGTGGCAGATACGCAGTATTTT.

J is TRBJ1-1 and V is TRBV7-9, with TRBD1 as a possible D gene (6 bases). Between the trimmed V and J ends, which lost 0 bases and 1 base, there was a span of 12 bases. CDR3 length equals 16 residues. In germline, CDR1 is SEHNR, CDR2 FQNEAQ (reference sequence). In DNA form, the CDR3 reads TGTGCCAGCAGCTTAGCGCGGCAGGGGAGGAACACTGAAGCTTTCTTT. This sequence encodes CASSLARQGRNTEAFF.

V usage is TRBV5-1 and J usage is TRBJ1-2; D remains unclear. This CDR3 is built from 13 residues. Trimming took off 5 bases at V and 3 bases at J, with 11 bases between the two ends. CDR1 and CDR2 from the germline V gene are SGHRS and YFSETQ. CDR3 nucleotides: TGCGCCAGCAGGGTGTCGGATGACTATGGCTACACCTTC. It codes for CASRVSDDYGYTF.

This chain joins TRBV5-6 and TRBJ2-7; 14 bases are a match to TRBD2. Losses at the gene ends were 3 bases for V and 4 bases for J; bases not matched to a gene: 15. Germline CDR1 is SGHDT and CDR2 is YYEEEE. The CDR3 runs to 19 residues. CDR3 in DNA: TGTGCCAGCAGCTATACGAGACTAGCGGGAGGGCCCATTCATTACGAGCAGTACTTC. It specifies CASSYTRLAGGPIHYEQYF.

V is TRBV7-3 and J is TRBJ1-6; D unclear. CDR1 is SGHTA and CDR2 is FQGTGA in the germline V gene. This CDR3 has 14 amino acids. Trimming pared 0 bases from V and 7 bases from J, leaving 7 bases between. This CDR3 reads CASSLTGRNSPLHF. In DNA, the CDR3 is TGTGCCAGCAGCTTAACAGGGCGAAATTCACCCCTCCACTTT.

This clonotype has just a few counts. The chain combines TRBV7-2 with TRBJ1-6; TRBD1 matches 7 bases. Germline values: CDR1 SGHTA, CDR2 FQGNSA. The CDR3 runs 19 residues. Trimming took 2 bases from V and 0 from J; bases not matched to a gene: 10. CDR3 amino acids: CASSLIFQGGSSYNSPLHF. CDR3 coding DNA: TGTGCCAGCAGCTTAATTTTTCAGGGGGGCAGCTCCTATAATTCACCCCTCCACTTT.

The chain uses TRBV6-5 and TRBJ1-1; D unclear. This CDR3 is built from 15 residues. Germline CDR1 and CDR2: MNHEY and SVGAGI. V was trimmed by 2 bases and J by 5 bases, leaving 15 bases between them. CDR3: CASSYRGGWGTEAFF. CDR3 DNA: TGTGCCAGCAGTTACCGAGGAGGGTGGGGTACTGAAGCTTTCTTT.

This clonotype was found once. The chain joins TRBV29-1 to TRBJ1-1; D not resolved. Germline V gives CDR1 SQVTM, CDR2 ANQGSEA. The CDR3 spans 17 residues. Trimming stripped 6 bases from V and 2 bases from J, with 25 bases between. DNA for the CDR3: TGCAGCGTAAGAACCCTCACCGGGGAGAGGGTAAACACTGAAGCTTTCTTT. This translates into CSVRTLTGERVNTEAFF.

V is TRBV25-1 and J is TRBJ2-4; 8 positions match TRBD2. The CDR3 contains 12 residues. Germline trimming cut 6 bases from V and 8 bases from J; bases unmatched to any gene: 3. Germline CDR1 is MGHDK and CDR2 is SYGVNS. CDR3 protein: CASRSGSDIQYF. The CDR3 nucleotides are TGTGCCAGCAGGAGCGGGAGTGACATTCAGTACTTC.

This clonotype came up a few times. V is TRBV3-1 and J is TRBJ1-2, with D possibly being TRBD1 (6 bases). Between the trimmed V and J ends, which lost 4 bases and 5 bases, there was a span of 17 bases. CDR3 size: 15 residues. CDR1 is LGHDT, CDR2 YNNKEL, per germline (reference sequence). CDR3 bases: TGTGCCAGCAGCCCTCCAACAGGGCTAGGGTATGGCTACACCTTC. Translated, it gives CASSPPTGLGYGYTF.